Here is one T cell receptor beta chain with its context. The antigen remains unidentified. The data originate from a study of OX40 agonist ivuxolimab in advanced cancers. Germline V gives CDR1 MNHNY, CDR2 SVGAGI (reference sequence). Losses at the gene ends were 4 bases for V and 2 bases for J; bases not matched to a gene: 4. The length of the CDR3 is 14 residues. Patients with a history of autoimmune disease or on systemic immunosuppression were excluded. Findings and limits, study-wide: Clonal expansion was seen in CD4+ and CD8+ blood T cells by week 6 at 0.1 to 3.0 mg/kg.

Clones were sequenced by immunoSEQ multiplex PCR, and TCRdb holds only the in-frame ones, with some missing. Among just under 95,000 clones listed, roughly 91% were seen once. The chain links TRBV6-6 to TRBJ2-7; 8 bases align to TRBD1. Sequencing used CD4+ or CD8+ T cells sorted from blood, obtained in a trial of the OX40 agonist ivuxolimab. The receptor's source is an adult with an advanced solid tumor such as melanoma, head and neck, liver or kidney cancer. The CDR3 nucleotides read TGTGCCAGCAGTTTCGCGGGACAGGCCTACGAGCAGTACTTC. Translating gives CASSFAGQAYEQYF.